This T cell receptor (beta chain) comes out of a study of post-analysis software for immune sequencing data. For the study at large: Multiple sclerosis in the patients followed relapsing-remitting, secondary progressive and progressive-relapsing courses. General study results and limits: The normalized Chao1 diversity of multiple sclerosis patients was significantly lower than that of controls. Comparison of patients with controls showed five or six TRBV segments more frequent in patients, TRBV5-6, TRBV5-1 and TRBV20-1 among them.

To note about this clonotype: Its antigen is not identified.

Trimming removed 6 bases at V and 5 bases at J, with 17 bases between. The CDR3 is 15 amino acids. Libraries were made from TCR beta cDNA, and they carried unique molecular identifiers. One entry per CDR3 protein, called by TCRdb with MiXCR from the PCR reads. The sample shows over 300,000 distinct CDR3 sequences, 30% to 45% of them seen only once. Sample: blood. The receptor's source is a girl aged 10-17 years with multiple sclerosis. The chain links TRBV12-3 or TRBV12-4 to TRBJ1-5; no clear D gene. CDR3: CASRSTHSGDQPQHF. The CDR3 DNA follows: TGTGCCAGCAGATCCACCCACAGTGGGGATCAGCCCCAGCATTTT.